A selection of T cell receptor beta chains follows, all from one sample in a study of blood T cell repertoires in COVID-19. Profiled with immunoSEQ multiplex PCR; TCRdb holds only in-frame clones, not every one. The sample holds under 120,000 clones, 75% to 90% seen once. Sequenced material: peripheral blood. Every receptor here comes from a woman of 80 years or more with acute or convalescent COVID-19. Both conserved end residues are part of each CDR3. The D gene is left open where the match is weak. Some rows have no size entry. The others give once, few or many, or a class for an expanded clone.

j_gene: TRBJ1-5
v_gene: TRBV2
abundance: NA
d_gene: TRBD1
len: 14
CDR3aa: CASSLDRGLQPQHF
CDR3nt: TGTGCCAGCAGTTTGGACAGGGGGCTTCAGCCCCAGCATTTT

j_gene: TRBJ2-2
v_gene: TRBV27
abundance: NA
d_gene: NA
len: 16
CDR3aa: CASSPMAQANTGELFF
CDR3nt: TGTGCCAGCAGTCCAATGGCCCAGGCGAACACCGGGGAGCTGTTTTTT

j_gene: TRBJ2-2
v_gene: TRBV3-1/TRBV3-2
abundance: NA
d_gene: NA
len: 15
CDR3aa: CASSQDVAITGELFF
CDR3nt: TGTGCCAGCAGCCAAGATGTAGCGATCACCGGGGAGCTGTTTTTT

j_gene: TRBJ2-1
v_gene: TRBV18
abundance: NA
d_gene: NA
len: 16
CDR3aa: CASSPPGTYSYNEQFF
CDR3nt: TGTGCCAGCTCACCACCTGGGACTTACTCCTACAATGAGCAGTTCTTC

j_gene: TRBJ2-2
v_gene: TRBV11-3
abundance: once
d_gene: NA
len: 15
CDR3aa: CASSFGTQNTGELFF
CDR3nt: TGTGCCAGCAGTTTCGGGACTCAGAACACCGGGGAGCTGTTTTTT

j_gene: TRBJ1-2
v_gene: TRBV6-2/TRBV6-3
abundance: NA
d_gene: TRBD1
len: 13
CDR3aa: CASSYSTGYGYTF
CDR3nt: TGTGCCAGCAGTTACTCGACAGGGTATGGCTACACCTTC

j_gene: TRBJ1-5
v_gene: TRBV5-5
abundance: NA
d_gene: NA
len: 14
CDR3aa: CASSSGALNQPQHF
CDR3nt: TGTGCCAGCAGCTCGGGAGCACTCAATCAGCCCCAGCATTTT

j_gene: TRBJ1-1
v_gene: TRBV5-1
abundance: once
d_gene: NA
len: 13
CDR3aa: CASSSDSRTEAFF
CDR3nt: TGCGCCAGCAGCTCAGACTCACGCACTGAAGCTTTCTTT

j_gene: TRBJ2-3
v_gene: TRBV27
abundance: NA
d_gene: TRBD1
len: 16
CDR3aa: CASSPARGPNTDTQYF
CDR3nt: TGTGCCAGCAGTCCGGCAAGGGGGCCGAACACAGATACGCAGTATTTT

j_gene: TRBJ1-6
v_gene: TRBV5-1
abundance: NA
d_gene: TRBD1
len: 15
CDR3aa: CASRDRPGSNSPLHF
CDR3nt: TGCGCCAGCAGGGACAGGCCGGGATCTAATTCACCCCTCCACTTT

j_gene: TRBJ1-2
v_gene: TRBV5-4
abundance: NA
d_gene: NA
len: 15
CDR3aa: CASSPQSLLSYGYTF
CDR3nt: TGTGCCAGCAGTCCGCAGTCATTGTTGTCCTATGGCTACACCTTC

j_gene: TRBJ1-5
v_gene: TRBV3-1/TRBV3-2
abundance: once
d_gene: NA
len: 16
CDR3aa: CASSQGGGFSNQPQHF
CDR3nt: TGTGCCAGCAGCCAAGGCGGGGGTTTTAGCAATCAGCCCCAGCATTTT

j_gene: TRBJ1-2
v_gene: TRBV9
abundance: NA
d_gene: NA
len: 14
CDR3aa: CASSVGQVNYGYTF
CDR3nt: TGTGCCAGCAGCGTAGGGCAGGTTAACTATGGCTACACCTTC

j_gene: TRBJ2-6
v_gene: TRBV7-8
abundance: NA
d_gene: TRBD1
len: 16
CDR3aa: CASSSTGGSGANVLTF
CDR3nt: TGTGCCAGCAGCTCGACAGGGGGCTCTGGGGCCAACGTCCTGACTTTC

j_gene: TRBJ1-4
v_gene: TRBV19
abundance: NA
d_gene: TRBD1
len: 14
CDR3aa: CASSTGTADEKLFF
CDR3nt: TGTGCCAGTAGTACCGGGACAGCGGATGAAAAACTGTTTTTT

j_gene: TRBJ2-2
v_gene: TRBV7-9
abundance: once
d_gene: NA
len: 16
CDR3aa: CASSPYRGENTGELFF
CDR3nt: TGTGCCAGCAGCCCGTATCGGGGTGAGAACACCGGGGAGCTGTTTTTT